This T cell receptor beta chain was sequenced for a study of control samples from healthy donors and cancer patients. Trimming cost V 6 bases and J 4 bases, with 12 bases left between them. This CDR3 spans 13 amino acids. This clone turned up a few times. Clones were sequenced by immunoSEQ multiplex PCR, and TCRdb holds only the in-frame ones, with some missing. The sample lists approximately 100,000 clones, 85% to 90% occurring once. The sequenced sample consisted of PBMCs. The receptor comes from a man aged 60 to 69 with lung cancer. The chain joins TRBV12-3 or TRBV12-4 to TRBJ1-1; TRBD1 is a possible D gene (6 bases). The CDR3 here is CASRPQGSTEAFF. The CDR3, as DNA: TGTGCCAGCAGACCGCAGGGGAGCACTGAAGCTTTCTTT.